This entry lists 2 T cell receptor beta chains sequenced from one sample in a study of blood T cell repertoires in COVID-19. The assay was immunoSEQ multiplex PCR, and TCRdb's table has in-frame clones only and misses some. This sample yields around 160,000 clones, of which roughly 80% are seen a single time; approximately 11% belongs to the top ten. Sequenced input: PBMCs or T cells enriched from blood (not recorded which). These receptors originate from a man between 50 and 59 years old who had recovered from COVID-19.

The gene calls are TRBV9 and TRBJ2-7; D is unresolved. Germline V gene lookup returns CDR1 SGDLS and CDR2 YYNGEE. V was clipped by 0 bases and J by 2 bases, with 6 bases between them. The CDR3 runs to 13 residues. CDR3: CASSVGEAYEQYF. DNA of the CDR3: TGTGCCAGCAGCGTAGGAGAGGCCTACGAGCAGTACTTC.

The chain couples TRBV5-4 to TRBJ2-2; the D gene is possibly TRBD1 (6 bases). The CDR3 has 15 amino acids. Trimming took off 0 bases at V and 8 bases at J, with 14 bases between the two ends. Germline lookup yields CDR1 SGHNT and CDR2 YYREEE (reference sequence). Written as DNA, the CDR3 is TGTGCCAGCAGCTTGGATGGGGGCCAAGCGGGGGAGCTGTTTTTT. Its translation: CASSLDGGQAGELFF. Complete variable domain (other parts from reference TRBV5-4 and TRBJ2-2): ETGVTQSPTHLIKTRGQQVTLRCSSQSGHNTVSWYQQALGQGPQFIFQYYREEENGRGNFPPRFSGLQFPNYSSELNVNALELDDSALYLCASSLDGGQAGELFFGEGSRLTVL.